This TCR beta chain was profiled in a study of blood T cell repertoires in COVID-19. Across the study: The origin of the acute and convalescent COVID-19 samples was the United States, Italy and Spain. Sources were T cells, B-cell-depleted T cells, or PBMCs; the material itself was cDNA or gDNA.

This clone was seen a single time. In germline, CDR1 is SNHLY, CDR2 FYNNEI. V lost 6 bases, J lost 4 bases, and 13 bases lay in between. The CDR3 loop spans 15 amino acids. Per the authors' pipeline: From reference gene primer amplification, estimates of nucleated cell counts were derived. Data came from immunoSEQ multiplex PCR; TCRdb stores just in-frame clones and leaves some out. The DNA gave D and trimming, while V, J and clone size come from that table. The table records roughly 450,000 clones, 90% of them present only once. Recruitment covered about 25 US areas and drew participants whose ages spanned about 18 to 100 years.

Sample: PBMCs or T cells enriched from blood (not recorded which). This TCR was recovered from a man aged 18 to 30 who had recovered from COVID-19. The chain is built from TRBV2 and TRBJ2-6, with D tentatively TRBD1 (5 bases). The CDR3 sequence: CASRQETTGANVLTF. The CDR3 DNA reads as TGTGCCAGCAGACAGGAAACGACCGGGGCCAACGTCCTGACTTTC.